This TCR beta chain emerged from a study of blood T cell repertoires in COVID-19. At the level of the study: Samples representing acute and convalescent COVID-19 were sourced from the United States, Italy and Spain.

Using immunoSEQ multiplex PCR, the repertoire was profiled, and TCRdb retains in-frame clones only, with some absent. The sample lists 30,000 to 35,000 clones, around 86% occurring once. The germline V gene encodes CDR1 MNHEY and CDR2 SVGAGI. The CDR3 runs 14 residues. The V segment lost 2 bases and the J segment 5 bases; nucleotides outside the gene matches: 3. The source of this sequence is a man between 65 and 79 years old with acute or convalescent COVID-19. Material: peripheral blood. The rearrangement links TRBV6-5 to TRBJ1-1; TRBD1 matches 9 bases. The CDR3 nucleotides read TGTGCCAGCAGTTACGGGACAGGGTGGACTGAAGCTTTCTTT. Its translation is CASSYGTGWTEAFF.